A single sample is the source of the 23 T cell receptor beta chains below, sequenced in a study of blood T cells in healthy people across ages. A second PCR of roughly 7 to 11 cycles used a sample-barcoded 5' primer and a J-beta primer mix. TCRdb processed the 5' RACE reads anew with MiXCR; each CDR3 protein has one entry. The table has 650,000 to 1,000,000 distinct CDR3 sequences, around 36% seen once. Sequencing used blood. Every receptor here comes from a man aged 18 to 30 in good health.

This clonotype occurred many times. The chain uses TRBV7-2 and TRBJ2-7; 10 bases align to TRBD2. The CDR3 is 17 amino acids. V lost 2 bases to trimming and J lost 2 bases; unmatched junction nucleotides: 9. Germline V CDR1 and CDR2: SGHTA, FQGNSA. CDR3 sequence: CASSLPLAGAVTYEQYF. CDR3 coding DNA: TGTGCCAGCAGCTTACCCCTAGCGGGGGCAGTAACCTACGAGCAGTACTTC.

The sample holds many counts of this clonotype. J is TRBJ1-2 and V is TRBV20-1, with TRBD1 identical over 7 bases. Germline V lookup: CDR1 DFQATT, CDR2 SNEGSKA (reference sequence). After removal of 6 bases from V and 5 bases from J, the junction contained 18 bases not matched to a gene. The CDR3 spans 16 residues. CDR3: CSAGPTRQGTGYGYTF. In nucleotides, the CDR3 is TGCAGTGCCGGCCCTACCCGACAGGGAACAGGGTATGGCTACACCTTC.

The genes are TRBV3-1 and TRBJ2-1, with D possibly TRBD2 on 7 matching bases. The J call could be wrong; TRBJ2-7 is a better fit for the DNA end. This CDR3 has 17 residues. Germline V gene lookup returns CDR1 LGHDT and CDR2 YNNKEL (reference sequence). The CDR3 nucleotides are TGTGCCAGCAGCCATTCGCAGGGGAGGGCTCTCTACAATGAGCAGTACTTC. Translated, it gives CASSHSQGRALYNEQYF.

This clonotype was seen a handful of times. The rearrangement links TRBV20-1 to TRBJ2-5, with D unresolved. Germline V CDR1 and CDR2: DFQATT, SNEGSKA (reference sequence). The ends were cut back, 3 bases at V and 2 bases at J, with 7 bases in the middle. This CDR3 comprises 12 residues. The CDR3 region has the DNA TGCAGTGCTAGTTACGGTCAAGAGACCCAGTACTTC. It translates to CSASYGQETQYF.

The chain couples TRBV9 to TRBJ1-2; perhaps TRBD1 as D (6 bases). The germline V gene has CDR1 SGDLS and CDR2 YYNGEE. V shed 0 bases and J shed 8 bases, with 11 bases lying between them. This CDR3 is built from 13 residues. The CDR3 DNA reads as TGTGCCAGCAGCGTAGAACAGGGCTACGGCTACACCTTC. This codes for CASSVEQGYGYTF. Combining the CDR3 with reference TRBV9 and TRBJ1-2 gives the whole variable domain DSGVTQTPKHLITATGQRVTLRCSPRSGDLSVYWYQQSLDQGLQFLIQYYNGEERAKGNILERFSAQQFPDLHSELNLSSLELGDSALYFCASSVEQGYGYTFGSGTRLTVV.

This clonotype was detected only a few times. This chain connects TRBV3-1 to TRBJ1-6, with TRBD1 matching 7 bases. Germline V gene sequence: CDR1 LGHDT, CDR2 YNNKEL (reference sequence). Trimming cost V 4 bases and J 10 bases; bases outside gene matches: 16. CDR3 length: 17 amino acids. CDR3 nucleotide sequence: TGTGCCAGCAGCCCTTCAGGACAGGCCTCTCTTTGGTCACCCCTCCACTTT. Translated: CASSPSGQASLWSPLHF.

This clonotype was seen only a few times. The rearrangement links TRBV15 to TRBJ1-2; D gene uncertain. The CDR3 spans 14 residues. The germline V gene encodes CDR1 LNHNV and CDR2 YYDKDF (reference sequence). V lost 1 base, J lost 7 bases, and 13 bases lay in between. The CDR3 coding sequence is TGTGCCACCAGCAGAGTAGGGTGGCGGGGTGGCTACACCTTC. Its translation: CATSRVGWRGGYTF.

This clonotype appeared a few times. This chain links TRBV7-2 with TRBJ2-1; 8 nucleotides align to TRBD2. Germline CDR1 SGHTA, CDR2 FQGNSA. The CDR3 spans 16 residues. V gave up 2 bases and J gave up 13 bases; unmatched junction bases: 16. The CDR3 DNA follows: TGTGCCAGCAGCTTACTAGCGGGTCAAGGGGGGGAGACCCAGTTCTTC. Translation gives CASSLLAGQGGETQFF.

The chain carries TRBV12-3 or TRBV12-4 and TRBJ1-2; D gene ambiguous. The length of the CDR3 is 12 residues. V dropped 6 bases and J dropped 4 bases, with 9 bases sitting between them. CDR3 nucleotides: TGTGCCAGCAGGACAACGGGCTATGGCTACACCTTC. This encodes CASRTTGYGYTF.

The chain carries TRBV10-3 and TRBJ2-3; TRBD2 agrees at 7 bases. Trimming took 2 bases from V and 2 from J; bases not matched to a gene: 10. This CDR3 comprises 17 residues. Germline V CDR1 and CDR2: ENHRY, SYGVKD. The CDR3 reads CAISETKLATYTDTQYF. The CDR3 DNA follows: TGTGCCATCAGTGAGACGAAACTAGCGACTTACACAGATACGCAGTATTTT.

The J gene is TRBJ1-2, the V gene TRBV4-2; 8 positions match TRBD1. The CDR3 is 16 amino acids. Germline-derived CDR1 and CDR2 are LGHNA and YNFKEQ. V lost 4 bases, J lost 8 bases, and 15 bases stayed unmatched. CDR3 sequence: CASSLPDRDISGGYTF. The CDR3, as DNA: TGTGCCAGCAGCCTACCGGACAGGGATATTTCGGGGGGCTACACCTTC.

This chain connects TRBV18 to TRBJ1-4; 9 bases line up with TRBD1. J was trimmed by 7 bases and V by 3 bases; bases with no gene match: 6. Germline loops: CDR1 KGHSH, CDR2 LQKENI. CDR3 length: 15 residues. The CDR3: CASSPRTGDGEKLFF. In DNA, the CDR3 is TGTGCCAGCTCACCGAGGACAGGGGATGGTGAAAAACTGTTTTTT.

As for this clonotype: One junction end does not reproduce the germline sequence, and a read error may be involved. The chain is built from TRBV7-2 and TRBJ1-2, with TRBD1 matching 8 bases. CDR1 is SGHTA and CDR2 is FQGNSA in the germline V gene. This CDR3 comprises 13 residues. The CDR3 DNA reads as TGTGCCGGCAGCTTAGACAGGGGCTATGACTACACCTTC. Translated, it gives CAGSLDRGYDYTF.

This chain connects TRBV6-6 to TRBJ2-5; TRBD2 matches at 13 bases. CDR1 is MNHNY and CDR2 is SVGAGI in the germline V gene (reference sequence). CDR3 size: 15 residues. V dropped 5 bases and J dropped 4; count of bases not matched to a gene: 4. The CDR3 nucleotides read TGTGCCAGCAGTCAGACTAGCGGGAGGAGAGAGACCCAGTACTTC. This codes for CASSQTSGRRETQYF.

The chain employs TRBV10-3 and TRBJ1-5; D gene uncertain. CDR3 length equals 15 residues. V shed 8 bases and J shed 6 bases, with 20 bases lying between them. Per germline, CDR1 ENHRY and CDR2 SYGVKD. The CDR3 reads CAIRGEGTGGQPQHF. The CDR3 bases are TGTGCCATCCGCGGGGAAGGCACGGGAGGTCAGCCCCAGCATTTT.

This clonotype has only one observation. This rearrangement joins TRBV20-1 to TRBJ1-5; D may be TRBD1 (6 bases). The CDR3 covers 12 residues. From germline, CDR1 is DFQATT and CDR2 SNEGSKA (reference sequence). Trimming left V 2 bases short and J 7 bases short, with 9 bases between. The CDR3 DNA is TGCAGTGCTAGATCAGGGGAGCAGCCCCAGCATTTT. Translation: CSARSGEQPQHF.

This clonotype has a count of ten or more. An end of the junction does not agree with germline; a read error may underlie this. The chain combines TRBV12-3 or TRBV12-4 with TRBJ2-1, with D perhaps assigned TRBD1 or TRBD2 (5 bases each). The CDR3 has 13 residues. The CDR3 DNA follows: TGTGCCACCAGTTTATATGGGGGAACTGAGCAGTTCTTC. Encoded protein: CATSLYGGTEQFF.

The sample holds a few counts of this clonotype. This rearrangement joins TRBV12-3 or TRBV12-4 to TRBJ2-6, with D perhaps TRBD1 (5 bases). The CDR3 runs to 16 residues. V lost 6 bases, J lost 0 bases, and 12 bases lay in between. This CDR3 is CASRPSDSSGANVLTF. CDR3 nucleotides: TGTGCCAGCAGACCGAGCGACAGCTCTGGGGCCAACGTCCTGACTTTC.

This clonotype has a handful of counts. V usage is TRBV9 and J usage is TRBJ2-5, with TRBD1 as a possible D gene (6 bases). The J call could be wrong; TRBJ2-7 is a better fit for the DNA end. The germline V gene has CDR1 SGDLS and CDR2 YYNGEE. This CDR3 comprises 14 residues. The chain's CDR3 is CASSAGQSAYEQYF. In nucleotides, the CDR3 is TGTGCCAGCAGCGCAGGACAGTCTGCCTACGAGCAGTACTTC.

The V call is TRBV6-5, the J call TRBJ2-2; a weak D match, TRBD1 (6 bases). The CDR3 loop spans 16 amino acids. Germline CDR1 is MNHEY and CDR2 is SVGAGI. Deletions cut 2 bases from V and 8 bases from J, with 18 bases between. CDR3 loop: CASSYLTGYRGGELFF. The CDR3 bases are TGTGCCAGCAGTTACCTCACAGGGTACCGCGGTGGGGAGCTGTTTTTT.

V gene TRBV12-3 or TRBV12-4 combines with J gene TRBJ2-1, with 7 bases that match TRBD1. There are 17 residues in the CDR3. After removal of 1 base from V and 0 bases from J, the junction contained 6 bases not matched to a gene. CDR3 DNA sequence: TGTGCCAGCAGTTTAGGGGCCCGGGACAGCTCCTACAATGAGCAGTTCTTC. This gives the protein CASSLGARDSSYNEQFF.

This clonotype was detected a few times. The chain combines TRBV6-2 or TRBV6-3 with TRBJ1-1; D gene uncertain. Germline CDR1 reads MNHEY; CDR2 reads SVGEGT. V lost 2 bases, J lost 8 bases, and 12 bases lay in between. The CDR3 covers 13 residues. CDR3 in amino acids: CASSYGAGSEAFF. The CDR3 region has the DNA TGTGCCAGCAGTTACGGCGCGGGGTCAGAAGCTTTCTTT.

This clonotype was seen a few times. V and J are TRBV12-3 or TRBV12-4 and TRBJ1-5; D is possibly TRBD1 (5 bases). The V gene lost 6 bases and the J gene lost 3 bases, with 15 bases spanning the gap. CDR3 size: 15 residues. This CDR3 is CASRGTGANNQPQHF. The CDR3 DNA reads TGTGCCAGCAGGGGAACAGGAGCCAACAATCAGCCCCAGCATTTT.